This T cell receptor (beta chain) emerged from a study of blood T cell repertoires in COVID-19. Study at large: COVID-19 samples, acute and convalescent, were from the United States, Italy and Spain. In each case, the material was cDNA or gDNA derived from T cells, B-cell-depleted T cells, or PBMCs.

Germline CDR1 is SGDLS and CDR2 is YYNGEE. With 0 bases removed from V and 7 bases from J, the gap between germline ends came to 13 bases. This CDR3 region has 15 residues. Enrolment of Seattle patients took place during active infection, and they were followed longitudinally. Authors' processing steps: How many nucleated cells were present was estimated from reference gene primer amplification. Using immunoSEQ multiplex PCR, the repertoire was profiled, and TCRdb retains in-frame clones only, with some absent. The V and J calls and clone size were taken over from that table, and D and trimming were inferred from the DNA. The sample shows around 300,000 clones, around 89% of them seen only once.

Sample: peripheral blood. The chain joins TRBV9 to TRBJ2-2; D may be TRBD1 (5 bases). The clonotype originates from a woman between 50 and 59 years old with COVID-19, enrolled during active disease. Here the CDR3 reads CASSVGHQGSGELFF. For the CDR3, the DNA is TGTGCCAGCAGCGTAGGACACCAGGGAAGCGGGGAGCTGTTTTTT.